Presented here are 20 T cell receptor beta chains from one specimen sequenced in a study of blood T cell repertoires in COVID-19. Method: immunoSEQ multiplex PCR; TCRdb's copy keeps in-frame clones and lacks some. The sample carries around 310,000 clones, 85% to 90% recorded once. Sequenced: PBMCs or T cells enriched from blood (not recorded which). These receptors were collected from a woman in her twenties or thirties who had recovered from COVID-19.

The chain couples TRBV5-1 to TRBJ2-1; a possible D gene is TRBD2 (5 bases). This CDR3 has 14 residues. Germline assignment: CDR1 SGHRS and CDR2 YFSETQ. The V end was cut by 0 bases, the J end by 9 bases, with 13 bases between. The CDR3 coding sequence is TGCGCCAGCAGCTTGGCGGTTGGGAGCACTGAGCAGTTCTTC. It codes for CASSLAVGSTEQFF. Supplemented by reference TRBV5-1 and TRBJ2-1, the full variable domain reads KAGVTQTPRYLIKTRGQQVTLSCSPISGHRSVSWYQQTPGQGLQFLFEYFSETQRNKGNFPGRFSGRQFSNSRSEMNVSTLELGDSALYLCASSLAVGSTEQFFGPGTRLTVL.

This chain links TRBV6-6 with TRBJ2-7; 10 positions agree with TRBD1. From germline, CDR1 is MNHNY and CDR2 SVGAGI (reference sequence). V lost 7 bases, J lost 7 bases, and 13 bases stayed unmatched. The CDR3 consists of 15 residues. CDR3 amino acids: CASIDGQGVSREQYF. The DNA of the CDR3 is TGTGCCAGCATCGATGGACAGGGGGTTTCGAGGGAGCAGTACTTC.

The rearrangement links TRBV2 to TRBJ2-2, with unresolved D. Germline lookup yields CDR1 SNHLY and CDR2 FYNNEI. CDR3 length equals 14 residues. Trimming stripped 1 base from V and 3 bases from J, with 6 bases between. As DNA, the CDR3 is TGTGCCAGCAGTGAAGAAGCTTACACCGGGGAGCTGTTTTTT. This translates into CASSEEAYTGELFF.

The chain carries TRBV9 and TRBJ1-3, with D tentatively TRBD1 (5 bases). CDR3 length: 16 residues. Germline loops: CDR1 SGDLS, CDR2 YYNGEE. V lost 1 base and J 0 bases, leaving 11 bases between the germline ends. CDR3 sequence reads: CASSVSNRFSGNTIYF. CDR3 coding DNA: TGTGCCAGCAGCGTATCAAACAGGTTCTCTGGAAACACCATATATTTT.

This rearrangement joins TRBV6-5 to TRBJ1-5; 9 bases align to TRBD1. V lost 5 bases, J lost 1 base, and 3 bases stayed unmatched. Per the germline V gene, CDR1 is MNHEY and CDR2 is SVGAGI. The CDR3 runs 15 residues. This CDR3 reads CASSRTGESNQPQHF. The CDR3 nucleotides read TGTGCCAGCAGTCGGACAGGGGAAAGCAATCAGCCCCAGCATTTT.

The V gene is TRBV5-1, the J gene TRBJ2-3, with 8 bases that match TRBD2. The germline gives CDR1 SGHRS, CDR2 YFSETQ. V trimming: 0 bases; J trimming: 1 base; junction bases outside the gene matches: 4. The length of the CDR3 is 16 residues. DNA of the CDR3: TGCGCCAGCAGCTTGGAGGTAGCGGGACGCACAGATACGCAGTATTTT. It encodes CASSLEVAGRTDTQYF.

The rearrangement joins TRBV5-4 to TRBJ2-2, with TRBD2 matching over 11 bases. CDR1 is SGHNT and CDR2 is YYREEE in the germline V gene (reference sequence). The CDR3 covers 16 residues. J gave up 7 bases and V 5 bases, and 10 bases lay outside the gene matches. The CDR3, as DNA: TGTGCCAGCAGAAGGACTAGCGGGCGGACGGGCGGGGAGCTGTTTTTT. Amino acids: CASRRTSGRTGGELFF.

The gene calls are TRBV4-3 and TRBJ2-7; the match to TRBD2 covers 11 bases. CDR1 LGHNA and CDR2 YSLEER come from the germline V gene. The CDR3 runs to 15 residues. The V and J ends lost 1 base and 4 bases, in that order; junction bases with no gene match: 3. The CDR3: CASSQASGRPYEQYF. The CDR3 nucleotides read TGCGCCAGCAGCCAAGCTAGCGGGAGGCCGTACGAGCAGTACTTC.

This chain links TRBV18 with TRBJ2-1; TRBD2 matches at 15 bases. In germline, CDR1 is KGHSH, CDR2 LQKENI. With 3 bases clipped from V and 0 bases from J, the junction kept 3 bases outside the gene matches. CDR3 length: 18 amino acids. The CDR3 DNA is TGTGCCAGCTCACCGGGACTAGCGGGAGGCTACTCCTACAATGAGCAGTTCTTC. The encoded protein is CASSPGLAGGYSYNEQFF. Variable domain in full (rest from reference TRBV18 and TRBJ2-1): NAGVMQNPRHLVRRRGQEARLRCSPMKGHSHVYWYRQLPEEGLKFMVYLQKENIIDESGMPKERFSAEFPKEGPSILRIQQVVRGDSAAYFCASSPGLAGGYSYNEQFFGPGTRLTVL.

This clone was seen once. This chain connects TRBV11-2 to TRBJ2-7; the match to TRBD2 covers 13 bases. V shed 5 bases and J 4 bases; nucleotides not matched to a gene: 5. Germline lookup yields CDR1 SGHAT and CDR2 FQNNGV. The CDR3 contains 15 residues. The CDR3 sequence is CASSRGLAGEYEQYF. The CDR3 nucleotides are TGTGCCAGCAGCCGCGGACTAGCGGGAGAGTACGAGCAGTACTTC. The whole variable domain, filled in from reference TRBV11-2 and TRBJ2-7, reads EAGVAQSPRYKIIEKRQSVAFWCNPISGHATLYWYQQILGQGPKLLIQFQNNGVVDDSQLPKDRFSAERLKGVDSTLKIQPAKLEDSAVYLCASSRGLAGEYEQYFGPGTRLTVT.

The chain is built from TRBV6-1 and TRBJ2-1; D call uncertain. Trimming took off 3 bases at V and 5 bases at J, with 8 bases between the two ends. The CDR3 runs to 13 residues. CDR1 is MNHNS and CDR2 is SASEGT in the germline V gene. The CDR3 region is CASSDRPDNEQFF. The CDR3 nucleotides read TGTGCCAGCAGTGACAGGCCCGACAATGAGCAGTTCTTC.

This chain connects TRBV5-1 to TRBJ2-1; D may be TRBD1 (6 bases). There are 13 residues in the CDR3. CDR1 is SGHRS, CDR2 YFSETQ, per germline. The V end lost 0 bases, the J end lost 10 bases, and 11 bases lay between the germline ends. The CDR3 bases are TGCGCCAGCAGCTTGGTGCTAGGGGGAGAGCAGTTCTTC. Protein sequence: CASSLVLGGEQFF.

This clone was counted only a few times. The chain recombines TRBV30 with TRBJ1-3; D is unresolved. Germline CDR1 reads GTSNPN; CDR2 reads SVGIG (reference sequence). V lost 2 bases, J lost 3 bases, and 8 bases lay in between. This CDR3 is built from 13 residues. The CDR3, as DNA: TGTGCCTGGAGTTTACATTTTGGAAACACCATATATTTT. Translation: CAWSLHFGNTIYF.

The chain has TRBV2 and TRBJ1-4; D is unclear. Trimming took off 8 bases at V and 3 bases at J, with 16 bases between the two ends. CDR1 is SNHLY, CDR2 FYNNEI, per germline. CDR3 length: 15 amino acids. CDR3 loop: CASSLGSGSNEKLFF. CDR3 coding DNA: TGTGCCAGCTCTCTCGGGTCTGGTTCTAATGAAAAACTGTTTTTT.

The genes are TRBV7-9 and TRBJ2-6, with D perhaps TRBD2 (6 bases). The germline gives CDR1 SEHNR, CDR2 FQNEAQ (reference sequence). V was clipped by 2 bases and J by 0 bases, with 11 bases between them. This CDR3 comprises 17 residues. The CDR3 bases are TGTGCCAGCAGCTTACAACGGGGGTACTCTGGGGCCAACGTCCTGACTTTC. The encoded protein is CASSLQRGYSGANVLTF.

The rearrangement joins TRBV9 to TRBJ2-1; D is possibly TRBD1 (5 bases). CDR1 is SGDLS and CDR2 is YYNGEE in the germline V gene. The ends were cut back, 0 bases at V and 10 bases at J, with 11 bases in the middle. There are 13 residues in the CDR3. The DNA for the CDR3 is TGTGCCAGCAGCGTAGCTACAGGCGGAGAGCAGTTCTTC. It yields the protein CASSVATGGEQFF.

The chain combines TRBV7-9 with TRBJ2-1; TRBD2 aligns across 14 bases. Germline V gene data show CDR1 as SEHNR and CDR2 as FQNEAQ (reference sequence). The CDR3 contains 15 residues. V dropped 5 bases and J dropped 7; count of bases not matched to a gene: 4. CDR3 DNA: TGTGCCAGCAGCCCGGGGACTAGCGGGAGTAATGAGCAGTTCTTC. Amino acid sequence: CASSPGTSGSNEQFF.

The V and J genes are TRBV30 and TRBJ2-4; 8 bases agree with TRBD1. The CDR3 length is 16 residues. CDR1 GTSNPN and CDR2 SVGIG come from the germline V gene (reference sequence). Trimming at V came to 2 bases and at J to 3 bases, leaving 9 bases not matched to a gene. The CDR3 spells CAWSRTGSVDKNIQYF. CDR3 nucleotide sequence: TGTGCCTGGAGTCGGACAGGGTCAGTGGACAAAAACATTCAGTACTTC. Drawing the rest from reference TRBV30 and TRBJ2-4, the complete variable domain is SQTIHQWPATLVQPVGSPLSLECTVEGTSNPNLYWYRQAAGRGLQLLFYSVGIGQISSEVPQNLSASRPQDRQFILSSKKLLLSDSGFYLCAWSRTGSVDKNIQYFGAGTRLSVL.

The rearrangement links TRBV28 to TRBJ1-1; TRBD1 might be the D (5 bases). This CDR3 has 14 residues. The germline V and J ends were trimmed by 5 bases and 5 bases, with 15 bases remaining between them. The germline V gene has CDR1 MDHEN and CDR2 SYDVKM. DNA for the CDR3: TGTGCCAGCAGTGAAAGAATGGACATAACTGAAGCTTTCTTT. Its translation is CASSERMDITEAFF.

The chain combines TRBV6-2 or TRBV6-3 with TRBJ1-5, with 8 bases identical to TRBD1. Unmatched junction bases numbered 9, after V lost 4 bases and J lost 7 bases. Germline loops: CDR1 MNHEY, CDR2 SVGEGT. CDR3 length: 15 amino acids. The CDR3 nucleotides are TGTGCCAGCAGTTCGCCAGGGGGCGCGAGACAGCCCCAGCATTTT. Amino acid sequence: CASSSPGGARQPQHF.